This TCR beta chain was retrieved from a study of CD8 T cells in ankylosing spondylitis. General observations from the study: One TCR beta motif, made up of eight or nine highly homologous variants, appeared characteristic of ankylosing spondylitis blood. Within matched ankylosing spondylitis synovial fluid, disease-linked clones were reportedly significantly enriched.

This clonotype was observed a handful of times. Antigen specificity is unknown. Germline CDR1 is SEHNR and CDR2 is FQNEAQ (reference sequence). The CDR3 is 17 residues long. Between the trimmed V and J ends, which lost 3 bases and 0 bases, there was a span of 16 bases. TCRdb used MiXCR to reprocess the 5' RACE reads, holding one entry per CDR3 protein. Of under 450,000 distinct CDR3 sequences in the sample, 15% to 20% are singletons; the top ten hold around 0.92%. The sample consisted of blood, either unsorted or a sorted T cell fraction (not recorded which). The chain couples TRBV7-9 to TRBJ2-3; D unclear. The receptor's source is a male donor with ankylosing spondylitis. The CDR3 region has the DNA TGTGCCAGCAGCTTCCTCGGGCAACCTCCTAGCACAGATACGCAGTATTTT. Residues: CASSFLGQPPSTDTQYF. Variable domain in full (rest from reference TRBV7-9 and TRBJ2-3): DTGVSQNPRHKITKRGQNVTFRCDPISEHNRLYWYRQTLGQGPEFLTYFQNEAQLEKSRLLSDRFSAERPKGSFSTLEIQRTEQGDSAMYLCASSFLGQPPSTDTQYFGPGTRLTVL.